These 30 T cell receptor beta chains share one sample of origin, sequenced in a study of blood T cells in healthy people across ages. Next came a second PCR, run for about 6 to 12 cycles, which used a sample-barcoded 5' primer along with a J-beta primer mix. TCRdb reprocessed the 5' RACE reads with MiXCR, giving one entry per CDR3 protein. The sample has 750,000 to 950,000 distinct CDR3 sequences; roughly 29% are singletons. These data also formed part of another study, on T cells of mothers and their children.

Sequences were obtained from blood. These receptor sequences come from a woman between 40 and 55 years old in good health.

In its sample, this clonotype was seen a few times. This chain connects TRBV6-4 to TRBJ2-1; 10 bases line up with TRBD2. The length of the CDR3 is 16 residues. The V gene's germline CDR1 is MRHNA and CDR2 SNTAGT. The J segment lost 4 bases and the V segment lost 6 bases, leaving 9 bases of the junction unmatched. This chain's CDR3 is CASRKEAGGGYNEQFF. DNA for the CDR3: TGTGCCAGCAGAAAAGAAGCGGGGGGGGGTTACAATGAGCAGTTCTTC.

The chain carries TRBV28 and TRBJ2-7; 8 nucleotides agree with TRBD2. The DNA end is more similar to TRBJ2-5, so the J call may be wrong. The CDR3 runs 16 residues. Germline V lookup: CDR1 MDHEN, CDR2 SYDVKM. DNA of the CDR3: TGTGCCACCGATTTAGGGGTGCGGGGGGCTGCGGAGACCCAGTACTTC. It encodes CATDLGVRGAAETQYF.

The chain joins TRBV7-2 to TRBJ2-1; possibly TRBD2 for D (6 bases). CDR1 is SGHTA and CDR2 is FQGNSA in the germline V gene. The CDR3 extends over 15 amino acids. V shed 7 bases and J shed 7 bases, with 20 bases lying between them. CDR3 protein: CASNPSEGSGNEQFF. The CDR3 nucleotides read TGTGCCAGCAATCCTAGCGAGGGAAGCGGGAATGAGCAGTTCTTC.

V usage is TRBV11-2 and J usage is TRBJ2-6; TRBD2 might be the D (6 bases). The CDR3 loop spans 18 amino acids. CDR1 and CDR2 from the germline V gene are SGHAT and FQNNGV. Trimming pared 0 bases from V and 0 bases from J, leaving 12 bases between. The CDR3 reads CASSLDNRGSSGANVLTF. The DNA for the CDR3 is TGTGCCAGCAGCTTAGATAACCGGGGGAGCTCTGGGGCCAACGTCCTGACTTTC. Using reference TRBV11-2 and TRBJ2-6 for the parts outside the CDR3, the full variable domain is EAGVAQSPRYKIIEKRQSVAFWCNPISGHATLYWYQQILGQGPKLLIQFQNNGVVDDSQLPKDRFSAERLKGVDSTLKIQPAKLEDSAVYLCASSLDNRGSSGANVLTFGAGSRLTVL.

V is TRBV6-5 and J is TRBJ2-3; D gene ambiguous. Per the germline V gene, CDR1 is MNHEY and CDR2 is SVGAGI. V lost 8 bases and J 2 bases, leaving 8 bases between the germline ends. The CDR3 is made up of 12 amino acids. CDR3 amino acids: CASEGLTDTQYF. The CDR3 DNA reads TGTGCCAGCGAAGGCCTCACAGATACGCAGTATTTT.

The chain employs TRBV3-1 and TRBJ1-2; D might be TRBD1 (6 bases). This CDR3 has 14 amino acids. V was clipped by 4 bases and J by 8 bases, with 17 bases between them. CDR1 and CDR2 (germline): LGHDT, YNNKEL (reference sequence). In DNA, the CDR3 is TGTGCCAGCAGCCCGGACAGTCAGAGGAGGGGCTACACCTTC. Protein sequence: CASSPDSQRRGYTF.

The gene calls are TRBV3-1 and TRBJ2-1; D gene unclear. Germline CDR1 reads LGHDT; CDR2 reads YNNKEL (reference sequence). This CDR3 has 14 residues. The V and J ends lost 0 bases and 7 bases respectively, with 10 bases between them. For the CDR3, the DNA is TGTGCCAGCAGCCAAGATACGGTTGGGAATGAGCAGTTCTTC. This gives the protein CASSQDTVGNEQFF.

This clonotype was counted only a few times. The chain carries TRBV10-3 and TRBJ2-7, with TRBD2 identical over 12 bases. The trim removed 5 bases at V and 7 bases at J, leaving 6 bases unmatched. Germline V lookup: CDR1 ENHRY, CDR2 SYGVKD. The CDR3 contains 14 residues. The CDR3 nucleotides read TGTGCCATCAGTCTTTCTAGCGGGAGGGGTGAGCAGTACTTC. Protein product: CAISLSSGRGEQYF.

This clonotype was counted a few times. With a much larger clone just one base away, this may be a read error. The chain uses TRBV15 and TRBJ2-5; a possible D gene is TRBD2 (6 bases). The CDR3 totals 15 residues. The germline CDR1 and CDR2 sequences are LNHNV and YYDKDF (reference sequence). Trimming took off 6 bases at V and 11 bases at J, with 25 bases between the two ends. DNA of the CDR3: TGTGCCACCAGGGTGGGGGACTTGATCTACAATGAGCAGTACTTC. It specifies CATRVGDLIYNEQYF.

This clonotype was counted ten times or more. The chain links TRBV28 to TRBJ2-7, with TRBD2 matching 8 bases. The CDR3 extends over 18 amino acids. The trim removed 4 bases at V and 1 base at J, leaving 15 bases unmatched. From germline, CDR1 is MDHEN and CDR2 SYDVKM. The CDR3 loop reads CASSSGGLAGFRSYEQYF. The CDR3 DNA is TGTGCCAGCAGTTCTGGAGGTCTAGCGGGCTTCCGATCCTACGAGCAGTACTTC.

The genes are TRBV7-9 and TRBJ1-4; TRBD1 aligns across 11 bases. V lost 5 bases to trimming and J lost 6 bases; unmatched junction nucleotides: 5. The CDR3 covers 15 residues. CDR1 and CDR2 from the germline V gene are SEHNR and FQNEAQ (reference sequence). The CDR3 nucleotides are TGTGCCAGCAGCCTCGGACAGGGGGCGCATGAAAAACTGTTTTTT. Protein: CASSLGQGAHEKLFF. Together with reference TRBV7-9 and TRBJ1-4, the CDR3 gives the full variable domain: DTGVSQNPRHKITKRGQNVTFRCDPISEHNRLYWYRQTLGQGPEFLTYFQNEAQLEKSRLLSDRFSAERPKGSFSTLEIQRTEQGDSAMYLCASSLGQGAHEKLFFGSGTQLSVL.

This clonotype was counted ten times or more. This chain links TRBV7-2 with TRBJ2-7, with D possibly being TRBD1 or TRBD2 (5 bases each). V gave up 3 bases and J gave up 3 bases, with 9 bases separating them. The CDR3 contains 13 residues. Germline CDR1 and CDR2: SGHTA and FQGNSA. The CDR3 DNA reads TGTGCCAGCAGCTTCGGGACCTACTACGAGCAGTACTTC. Its translation is CASSFGTYYEQYF.

This clonotype was found many times. V gene TRBV18 combines with J gene TRBJ2-5; possible D gene TRBD2, 5 bases. The CDR3 length is 12 residues. From germline, CDR1 is KGHSH and CDR2 LQKENI. V was clipped by 8 bases and J by 5 bases, with 12 bases between them. The CDR3 DNA sequence: TGTGCCAGCGGACGACCGGGGGAGACCCAGTACTTC. It yields the protein CASGRPGETQYF.

V gene TRBV28 combines with J gene TRBJ2-3; D might be TRBD2 (5 bases). From germline, CDR1 is MDHEN and CDR2 SYDVKM. This CDR3 comprises 12 residues. CDR3: CGTSSGTDTQYF. The CDR3 region has the DNA TGTGGGACTTCCTCGGGCACAGATACGCAGTATTTT.

In the case of this clonotype: This may come from a read error, since a much larger clone is one base off. The rearrangement links TRBV2 to TRBJ1-5; no reliable D call. This CDR3 has 15 amino acids. Germline V gene data show CDR1 as SNHLY and CDR2 as FYNNEI. The CDR3: CAGSEQSLPNQPQHF. The CDR3 DNA is TGTGCCGGCAGTGAGCAGAGCCTACCTAATCAGCCCCAGCATTTT.

This chain uses TRBV2 with TRBJ2-7; 11 bases match TRBD2. Germline V gives CDR1 SNHLY, CDR2 FYNNEI. The CDR3 sequence is 13 residues long. V was pared by 7 bases and J by 3 bases, with 2 bases of the junction left unmatched. The CDR3 loop reads CASMGLADYEQYF. Written as DNA, the CDR3 is TGTGCCAGCATGGGACTAGCGGACTACGAGCAGTACTTC. Drawing the rest from reference TRBV2 and TRBJ2-7, the complete variable domain is EPEVTQTPSHQVTQMGQEVILRCVPISNHLYFYWYRQILGQKVEFLVSFYNNEISEKSEIFDDQFSVERPDGSNFTLKIRSTKLEDSAMYFCASMGLADYEQYFGPGTRLTVT.

For this clonotype: Since the CDR3 does not end with the conserved phenylalanine or tryptophan, this likely comes from a read error. This chain joins TRBV5-1 and TRBJ2-1; 9 bases align to TRBD2. Germline V gives CDR1 SGHRS, CDR2 YFSETQ. The CDR3 spans 14 residues. Trimming cost V 4 bases and J 6 bases; bases outside gene matches: 5. CDR3 loop: CASSPGLAGNEQFL. The CDR3 region has the DNA TGCGCCAGCAGCCCGGGACTAGCCGGCAATGAGCAGTTCCTC.

This clonotype was counted ten times or more. The chain couples TRBV27 to TRBJ2-3; 8 nucleotides match TRBD2. Germline trimming cut 7 bases from V and 4 bases from J; bases unmatched to any gene: 13. The CDR3 consists of 16 residues. The germline gives CDR1 MNHEY, CDR2 SMNVEV (reference sequence). The CDR3 sequence is CASIPRRGGKADTQYF. The CDR3 bases are TGTGCCAGCATTCCCAGACGCGGGGGGAAGGCAGATACGCAGTATTTT.

The chain uses TRBV20-1 and TRBJ1-5; D call uncertain. V lost 4 bases, J lost 2 bases, and 6 bases lay in between. The CDR3 totals 12 residues. Germline-derived CDR1 and CDR2 are DFQATT and SNEGSKA (reference sequence). DNA for the CDR3: TGCAGTGCTAAAGCGGGCAATCAGCCCCAGCATTTT. Protein sequence: CSAKAGNQPQHF.

With regard to this clonotype: Possible read error: a much larger clone is one base away. The chain combines TRBV20-1 with TRBJ2-3, with 9 bases matching TRBD2. Germline CDR1 reads DFQATT; CDR2 reads SNEGSKA (reference sequence). V shed 0 bases, J shed 6 bases, and the junction held 7 bases outside the gene matches. The CDR3 runs 15 residues. The CDR3 loop is CSARESAGGGDTQYF. The CDR3 nucleotides are TGCAGTGCTAGAGAGTCAGCGGGGGGCGGTGATACGCAGTATTTT.

The genes are TRBV10-3 and TRBJ2-4, with 8 bases matching TRBD1. The CDR3 runs to 17 residues. Per the germline V gene, CDR1 is ENHRY and CDR2 is SYGVKD. V shed 0 bases, J shed 4 bases, and the junction held 8 bases outside the gene matches. This CDR3 reads CAISESVEGTGKNIQYF. CDR3 nucleotides: TGTGCCATCAGTGAGTCGGTAGAAGGGACAGGAAAAAACATTCAGTACTTC.

This clonotype was picked up many times. The chain has TRBV20-1 and TRBJ2-1; 11 nucleotides match TRBD2. Germline-derived CDR1 and CDR2 are DFQATT and SNEGSKA (reference sequence). The J segment lost 3 bases and the V segment lost 0 bases, leaving 7 bases of the junction unmatched. The CDR3 runs to 17 residues. CDR3 nucleotide sequence: TGCAGTGCTAGAGATCTAGCGGGGGGTCCTGACTACAATGAGCAGTTCTTC. It translates to CSARDLAGGPDYNEQFF.

The sample holds a few counts of this clonotype. V gene TRBV19 combines with J gene TRBJ1-5; D might be TRBD1 (5 bases). CDR1 LNHDA and CDR2 SQIVND come from the germline V gene (reference sequence). The length of the CDR3 is 13 residues. Trimming shortened V by 4 bases and J by 5 bases, and 9 bases separated the two germline ends. The CDR3 reads CASSTRGDQPQHF. In DNA, the CDR3 is TGTGCCAGTAGTACCCGGGGGGATCAGCCCCAGCATTTT.

V and J are TRBV7-9 and TRBJ2-3; 8 bases are a match to TRBD2. The germline V gene has CDR1 SEHNR and CDR2 FQNEAQ (reference sequence). The CDR3 consists of 17 residues. V dropped 4 bases and J dropped 0; count of bases not matched to a gene: 9. This CDR3 reads CASSSNLAGKSTDTQYF. CDR3 DNA: TGTGCCAGCAGCTCGAACTTAGCGGGAAAAAGCACAGATACGCAGTATTTT.

This clonotype occurred many times. The rearrangement uses TRBV7-9 and TRBJ2-5, with D maybe TRBD1 (7 bases). Looked up from germline, CDR1 is SEHNR and CDR2 is FQNEAQ (reference sequence). The CDR3 is 13 amino acids. V gave up 6 bases and J gave up 4 bases, with 12 bases separating them. CDR3 amino acids: CASRYQGGETQYF. For the CDR3, the DNA is TGTGCCAGCAGATACCAGGGGGGAGAGACCCAGTACTTC. Filled out from reference TRBV7-9 and TRBJ2-5, the complete variable domain reads DTGVSQNPRHKITKRGQNVTFRCDPISEHNRLYWYRQTLGQGPEFLTYFQNEAQLEKSRLLSDRFSAERPKGSFSTLEIQRTEQGDSAMYLCASRYQGGETQYFGPGTRLLVL.

The table lists this clonotype with a few counts. This chain connects TRBV7-6 to TRBJ2-1; 10 bases map to TRBD2. V was clipped by 2 bases and J by 12 bases; unmatched bases: 10. From germline, CDR1 is SGHVS and CDR2 FNYEAQ. The CDR3 sequence is 15 residues long. CDR3 in amino acids: CASSLSSGGVLRQFF. The CDR3 DNA sequence: TGTGCCAGCAGCTTATCTAGCGGGGGAGTCTTGCGGCAGTTCTTC.

The chain joins TRBV29-1 to TRBJ1-1; the match to TRBD1 covers 9 bases. Germline V lookup: CDR1 SQVTM, CDR2 ANQGSEA. There are 15 residues in the CDR3. V shed 6 bases and J 10 bases; nucleotides not matched to a gene: 18. The CDR3 sequence: CSVPGQGRYYGGAFF. The CDR3 nucleotides read TGCAGCGTCCCAGGACAGGGGCGCTACTATGGGGGAGCTTTCTTT. Filled out from reference TRBV29-1 and TRBJ1-1, the complete variable domain reads SAVISQKPSRDICQRGTSLTIQCQVDSQVTMMFWYRQQPGQSLTLIATANQGSEATYESGFVIDKFPISRPNLTFSTLTVSNMSPEDSSIYLCSVPGQGRYYGGAFFGQGTRLTVV.

This clonotype was picked up one time. With a much larger clone just one base away, this may be a read error. The chain joins TRBV7-9 to TRBJ2-1; 9 positions match TRBD2. Germline V lookup: CDR1 SEHNR, CDR2 FQNEAQ (reference sequence). V gave up 8 bases and J gave up 0 bases; unmatched junction bases: 14. The CDR3 consists of 18 residues. The DNA for the CDR3 is TGTGCCAGCGAGTCAACTAGCGGGCCCGCTAGCTCCTACAATGAGCAGTTCTTC. Protein sequence: CASESTSGPASSYNEQFF.

This clonotype was seen ten or more times. The chain is built from TRBV9 and TRBJ2-1; unclear D gene. This CDR3 has 15 amino acids. Trimming shortened V by 0 bases and J by 7 bases, and 14 bases separated the two germline ends. Germline CDR1 is SGDLS and CDR2 is YYNGEE. The CDR3 DNA reads TGTGCCAGCAGCGTAGGGTCCGCGACTGGGAATGAGCAGTTCTTC. Translated, it gives CASSVGSATGNEQFF.

The chain recombines TRBV5-1 with TRBJ2-1, with 10 bases matching TRBD2. Germline CDR1 is SGHRS and CDR2 is YFSETQ. J lost 5 bases, V lost 4 bases, and 6 bases had no gene match. This CDR3 has 15 amino acids. CDR3 DNA sequence: TGCGCCAGCAGCCCTATAGCGGGGGGCAACAATGAGCAGTTCTTC. Protein: CASSPIAGGNNEQFF.